One sample yielded the 5 T cell receptor beta chains listed below, sequenced in a study of patients and donors after allogeneic stem cell transplantation. TCRdb re-called the RT-PCR reads through MiXCR, storing one row per CDR3 protein. The table shows over 5,500 distinct CDR3 sequences, with about 13% occurring only once. Material for sequencing was blood, either unsorted or a sorted T cell fraction (not recorded which). These receptors originate from a human donor who was either an allogeneic HSCT recipient or a stem cell or donor lymphocyte infusion donor (not recorded which). It is not recorded whose cells these are; they may come from a transplant donor.

This sequence joins TRBV7-7 and TRBJ2-5, with 8 bases identical to TRBD1. V lost 5 bases and J lost 3; bases outside the gene matches: 5. The germline V gene encodes CDR1 SSHAT and CDR2 FNYEAQ (reference sequence). The CDR3 extends over 14 amino acids. CDR3 sequence reads: CASSPTGDEETQYF. The CDR3 DNA reads TGTGCCAGCAGCCCGACAGGGGATGAAGAGACCCAGTACTTC. Based on the CDR3 plus reference TRBV7-7 and TRBJ2-5, the full variable domain is GAGVSQSPRYKVTKRGQDVTLRCDPISSHATLYWYQQALGQGPEFLTYFNYEAQPDKSGLPSDRFSAERPEGSISTLTIQRTEQRDSAMYRCASSPTGDEETQYFGPGTRLLVL.

The J gene is TRBJ2-7, the V gene TRBV6-5; 8 bases line up with TRBD1. The length of the CDR3 is 15 residues. Per germline, CDR1 MNHEY and CDR2 SVGAGI. The V and J ends lost 4 bases and 2 bases, in that order; junction bases with no gene match: 7. CDR3 amino acids: CASSSRQGATYEQYF. Here the CDR3 DNA reads TGTGCCAGCAGTTCTCGGCAGGGGGCGACCTACGAGCAGTACTTC.

This clonotype appeared a few times. The CDR3 DNA is TGTGCCAGCAGCCAAGATCGGGGGTCACCCCTCCACTTT. This translates into CASSQDRGSPLHF. The chain employs TRBV3-1 and TRBJ1-6; a weak D match, TRBD1 (5 bases). The CDR3 loop spans 13 amino acids. The ends were cut back, 0 bases at V and 10 bases at J, with 7 bases in the middle. Per the germline V gene, CDR1 is LGHDT and CDR2 is YNNKEL (reference sequence).

The table lists this clonotype with a count of one. The chain has TRBV2 and TRBJ2-2; the D gene is possibly TRBD1 (6 bases). The CDR3 runs 14 residues. Trimming removed 5 bases from V and 4 bases from J, with 11 bases in between. Germline CDR1 is SNHLY and CDR2 is FYNNEI. The CDR3 is CASSLDSGTGELFF. As DNA, the CDR3 is TGTGCCAGCAGTCTGGACAGCGGCACCGGGGAGCTGTTTTTT.

This clonotype was counted between two and nine times. The rearrangement uses TRBV2 and TRBJ2-3; perhaps TRBD2 as D (6 bases). Trimming removed 4 bases at V and 3 bases at J, with 14 bases between. Germline lookup yields CDR1 SNHLY and CDR2 FYNNEI. The CDR3 spans 15 residues. DNA of the CDR3: TGTGCCAGCAGTGTTACGGAGGGAGGTACAGATACGCAGTATTTT. This sequence encodes CASSVTEGGTDTQYF.